Listed below are T cell receptor beta chains from one sample, sequenced in a study of long-term antiretroviral therapy in people with HIV. Sequenced by immunoSEQ multiplex PCR; TCRdb stores in-frame clones only, minus some. Of over 35,000 clones listed, over 90% are singletons. Sequencing was performed on unsorted PBMCs, taken just over 9 years after starting antiretroviral therapy. These receptor sequences come from a man aged 25-45 years with HIV. Both conserved end residues are part of each CDR3. The D gene is left open where the match is weak. The size field is filled for only some rows; it gives once, few, many or a size class.

D gene,J gene,V gene,clone size,CDR3 DNA,CDR3 protein
TRBD1,TRBJ1-4,TRBV4-2,NA,TGTGCCAGCAGCCAAGGACAGGGGGCGAGAGCTAATGAAAAACTGTTTTTT,CASSQGQGARANEKLFF
TRBD1,TRBJ1-3,TRBV6-5,NA,TGTGCCACCAAGGGACAGGCTGGAAACACCATATATTTT,CATKGQAGNTIYF
TRBD1,TRBJ2-2,TRBV9,NA,TGTGCCAGCAGTGGACAGGATCCGAACACCGGGGAGCTGTTTTTT,CASSGQDPNTGELFF
NA,TRBJ2-3,TRBV7-8,NA,TGTGCCAGCCATCCGGGGGGCTACCAAACGCAGTATTTT,CASHPGGYQTQYF
NA,TRBJ1-5,TRBV5-5,NA,TGTGCCAGCAGCTTGAGGCAGGCCTGCAATCAGCCCCAGCATTTT,CASSLRQACNQPQHF
NA,TRBJ2-7,TRBV5-1,NA,TGCGCCAGCAGCTTGGCTAATCGACTAGAGGTCGACGAGCAGTACTTC,CASSLANRLEVDEQYF
NA,TRBJ2-1,TRBV9,few,TGTGCCAGCAGCGTAGGCCCCCTTCCCTACAATGAGCAGTTCTTC,CASSVGPLPYNEQFF
TRBD2,TRBJ2-3,TRBV11-2,NA,TGTGCCAGCAGCCTAGTCGGGGGGGGCCGCCCAGATACGCAGTATTTT,CASSLVGGGRPDTQYF
TRBD1,TRBJ1-2,TRBV13,NA,TGTGCCAGCAGCTTTAACACAGGGGCTCGTGGCTACACCTTC,CASSFNTGARGYTF
NA,TRBJ1-1,TRBV30,NA,TGTGCCTGGAGTCCCAGCCCAGGGGTGGCCACTGAAGCTTTCTTT,CAWSPSPGVATEAFF
TRBD1,TRBJ1-2,TRBV7-9,NA,TGTGCCAGCAGAGTACAGGGGGAAAACTATGGCTACACCTTC,CASRVQGENYGYTF
NA,TRBJ2-1,TRBV5-1,NA,TGCGCCAGCAGCGACCAGGGCGTGGGATTCGATGAGCAGTTCTTC,CASSDQGVGFDEQFF
NA,TRBJ1-1,TRBV7-8,NA,TGTGCCAGCAGCTTAATAGGGGACACTGAAGCTTTCTTT,CASSLIGDTEAFF
NA,TRBJ1-1,TRBV15,NA,TGTGCCACCAGCAGACCTCAAGGAATGAACACTGAAGCTTTCTTT,CATSRPQGMNTEAFF
NA,TRBJ2-5,TRBV29-1,NA,TGCAGCGTCCGAAAAAACCAAGAGACCCAGTACTTC,CSVRKNQETQYF
NA,TRBJ2-5,TRBV6-1,NA,TGTGCCAGCAGTGAGATCCGGGAAGAGACCCAGTACTTC,CASSEIREETQYF
NA,TRBJ1-1,TRBV29-1,NA,TGCAGCGTCGCCCGCCTGGAGGGAACCACTGAAGCTTTCTTT,CSVARLEGTTEAFF
NA,TRBJ1-1,TRBV7-9,NA,TGTGCCAGCAGCTATTCCATCGGGGGGGAAGCTTTCTTT,CASSYSIGGEAFF
NA,TRBJ2-5,TRBV6-5,NA,TGTGCCAGCAGTCCCCCGGGACTTAGGTGGGAGACCCAGTACTTC,CASSPPGLRWETQYF
TRBD1,TRBJ2-7,TRBV28,NA,TGTGCCAGCAGTTCGGGACAGCGTAACCATGACTACGAGCAGTACTTC,CASSSGQRNHDYEQYF
NA,TRBJ2-1,TRBV29-1,NA,TGCAGCGTCCTGGCCGGGGTCCTCTCCTACAATGAGCAGTTCTTC,CSVLAGVLSYNEQFF
NA,TRBJ2-4,TRBV5-6,once,TGTGCCAGCAGCTCGAGTGGGTCTGGAAACATTCAGTACTTC,CASSSSGSGNIQYF
TRBD1,TRBJ1-2,TRBV7-9,NA,TGTGCCAGCAGCCCCCTCCCGACAGGGGGAAGTGACTATGGCTACACCTTC,CASSPLPTGGSDYGYTF
NA,TRBJ1-2,TRBV19,NA,TGTGCCAGTAGTAAGATCGGCACTAACTATGGCTACACCTTC,CASSKIGTNYGYTF
TRBD1,TRBJ1-5,TRBV7-9,NA,TGTGCCAGCAGCTTAGAGACCGGGACAGTGGCTCAGCCCCAGCATTTT,CASSLETGTVAQPQHF
TRBD2,TRBJ2-1,TRBV19,NA,TGTGCCAGTAGTATTTCGGGGGGTTCCTACAATGAGCAGTTCTTC,CASSISGGSYNEQFF
TRBD1,TRBJ1-4,TRBV19,once,TGTGCCAGTACTCCGATCGGGACAGCGGGGGAAAAACTGTTTTTT,CASTPIGTAGEKLFF
NA,TRBJ1-1,TRBV7-3,NA,TGTGCCAGCAGCCTGACCCTGAACACTGAAGCTTTCTTT,CASSLTLNTEAFF
NA,TRBJ1-2,TRBV10-3,NA,TGTGCCATCAGTGAAGGGAACTTTGGGGTGAACTATGGCTACACCTTC,CAISEGNFGVNYGYTF
TRBD1,TRBJ1-6,TRBV18,NA,TGTGCCAGCTCACCACCGGAGACAGGGTCTCGTTCACCCCTCCACTTT,CASSPPETGSRSPLHF
TRBD1,TRBJ2-2,TRBV6-5,NA,TGTGCCAGCGCAACCGGGACAGGGGCCACCGGGGAGCTGTTTTTT,CASATGTGATGELFF
NA,TRBJ1-5,TRBV2,NA,TGTGCCAGCAGTGAAGCGCCCGGCGGGGGGCGCAATCAGCCCCAGCATTTT,CASSEAPGGGRNQPQHF
NA,TRBJ2-2,TRBV19,NA,TGTGCCAGTAGTATGAACAGGTACACCGGGGAGCTGTTTTTT,CASSMNRYTGELFF
NA,TRBJ2-2,TRBV15,NA,TGTGCCACCAGCAGGGACTCGAACACCGGGGAGCTGTTTTTT,CATSRDSNTGELFF
NA,TRBJ2-1,TRBV19,NA,TGTGCCAGTAGCACAAGACGGAACAATGAGCAGTTCTTC,CASSTRRNNEQFF
NA,TRBJ1-2,TRBV7-8,NA,TGTGCCAGCAGCTTAGCAGGGGATGGCTATGGCTACACCTTC,CASSLAGDGYGYTF
NA,TRBJ1-5,TRBV15,NA,TGTGCCACCAGCAGAGATGGACGGGCGGGCAATCAGCCCCAGCATTTT,CATSRDGRAGNQPQHF
TRBD1,TRBJ2-7,TRBV2,NA,TGTGCCAGCAGACGGGACAGGGACTACGAGCAGTACTTC,CASRRDRDYEQYF
NA,TRBJ2-1,TRBV19,NA,TGTGCCAGTAGTATTATCGGGGGGCCCCTTCACAATGAGCAGTTCTTC,CASSIIGGPLHNEQFF
NA,TRBJ2-5,TRBV19,NA,TGTGCCAGTAGTATAGCCAGCGATCCCCAAGAGACCCAGTACTTC,CASSIASDPQETQYF
TRBD2,TRBJ2-2,TRBV7-6,NA,TGTGCCAGCAGCTCTCAATGGCGGCGGGGGGACTACACCGGGGAGCTGTTTTTT,CASSSQWRRGDYTGELFF
NA,TRBJ2-7,TRBV6-1,NA,TGTGCCACCAATCCCCCGGGATTGTCCTACGAGCAGTACTTC,CATNPPGLSYEQYF
TRBD2,TRBJ2-5,TRBV10-3,NA,TGTGCCATCAGTGAGTCGTCGGGGGGGGAGACCCAGTACTTC,CAISESSGGETQYF
TRBD2,TRBJ2-2,TRBV10-3,once,TGTGCCATCAGTGTCGGGGGGGCTTCCGGGGAGCTGTTTTTT,CAISVGGASGELFF
NA,TRBJ2-3,TRBV5-4,NA,TGTGCCAGCAGCTTATCAGGGATCCTAAGCACAGATACGCAGTATTTT,CASSLSGILSTDTQYF
NA,TRBJ2-2,TRBV6-6,NA,TGTGCCAGCAGTTACTTGCGGCGTACCGGGGAGCTGTTTTTT,CASSYLRRTGELFF
TRBD1,TRBJ1-2,TRBV25-1,once,TGTGCCAGCAGTGACGGACAGGGCTATGGCTACACCTTC,CASSDGQGYGYTF
TRBD1,TRBJ1-1,TRBV5-1,once,TGCGCCAGCAGCTTGACAGGGGTGAACACTGAAGCTTTCTTT,CASSLTGVNTEAFF
TRBD2,TRBJ2-7,TRBV7-6,NA,TGTGCCAGCAGCTTAGCTCTAGCGGGGGGGATTTACGAGCAGTACTTC,CASSLALAGGIYEQYF
TRBD1,TRBJ2-1,TRBV27,NA,TGTGCCAGCTTTCAGTACCGACAGGGGGCTTACAATGAGCAGTTCTTC,CASFQYRQGAYNEQFF
NA,TRBJ2-7,TRBV6-1,NA,TGTGCCAGCGGAGACAGCTCCTACGAGCAGTACTTC,CASGDSSYEQYF
NA,TRBJ1-1,TRBV5-1,NA,TGCGCCAGCAGCTATTATGTAGGGAACACTGAAGCTTTCTTT,CASSYYVGNTEAFF
NA,TRBJ2-6,TRBV29-1,NA,TGCAGCGTTGCAGGAGCTGGGGCCAACGTCCTGACTTTC,CSVAGAGANVLTF
NA,TRBJ2-1,TRBV18,NA,TGTGCCAGCTCACCTGGATCCAGGCCCCAGGAGCAGTTCTTC,CASSPGSRPQEQFF
NA,TRBJ1-4,TRBV28,NA,TGTGCCAGCAGGCGGAGAGACAGGACGGTGCCAGGTTACGAAAAACTGTTTTTT,CASRRRDRTVPGYEKLFF
TRBD2,TRBJ2-3,TRBV7-3,NA,TGTGCCAGCAGCTTAACCGGACTAGCGGGGGGCCATACGCAGTATTTT,CASSLTGLAGGHTQYF
TRBD2,TRBJ2-1,TRBV7-2,NA,TGTGCCAGCACCTCTTACGGGGGGGAGCAGTTCTTC,CASTSYGGEQFF
TRBD1,TRBJ1-5,TRBV6-5,NA,TGTGCCAGCAGTTTGACAGGGGAAGGCAATCAGCCCCAGCATTTT,CASSLTGEGNQPQHF
NA,TRBJ2-7,TRBV30,NA,TGTGCCTGGAGGCCCATGGACAGCTCCTACGAGCAGTACTTC,CAWRPMDSSYEQYF